One and the same sample provided the 23 T cell receptor beta chains below, sequenced in a study of Ad26.COV2.S vaccination and SARS-CoV-2 variants. The repertoire was sequenced with immunoSEQ multiplex PCR; TCRdb's copy has only in-frame clones and lacks some. The table lists about 350,000 clones, about 88% of them singletons. Treatment denoted: some 20 received Ad26.COV2.S at low or high dose, single or two shots; a few received placebo; per-sample allocation not given. The investigators took samples on day 63 after the first vaccine or placebo injection. This material consisted of peripheral blood, taken in a trial of Ad26.COV2.S vaccine versus placebo. Receptors originate from a person between 18 and 59 years old who received the Ad26.COV2.S COVID-19 vaccine or a placebo.

The chain has TRBV29-1 and TRBJ1-5; TRBD1 matches 7 bases. The junction had 9 bases not matched to a gene; V was cut back by 7 bases and J by 3 bases. Germline V gene sequence: CDR1 SQVTM, CDR2 ANQGSEA. The CDR3 spans 14 residues. CDR3 loop: CSALTGQPNQPQHF. For the CDR3, the DNA is TGCAGCGCTCTCACGGGACAGCCCAATCAGCCCCAGCATTTT. The whole variable domain, filled in from reference TRBV29-1 and TRBJ1-5, reads SAVISQKPSRDICQRGTSLTIQCQVDSQVTMMFWYRQQPGQSLTLIATANQGSEATYESGFVIDKFPISRPNLTFSTLTVSNMSPEDSSIYLCSALTGQPNQPQHFGDGTRLSIL.

The chain has TRBV20-1 and TRBJ2-2; D is undetermined. Germline V gives CDR1 DFQATT, CDR2 SNEGSKA (reference sequence). There are 11 residues in the CDR3. Trimming left V 4 bases short and J 8 bases short, with 8 bases between. The CDR3 nucleotides read TGCAGTGCTAAAGGCGCGGGGGAGCTGTTTTTT. Encoded protein: CSAKGAGELFF.

This chain joins TRBV30 and TRBJ1-2, with unresolved D. Germline CDR1 reads GTSNPN; CDR2 reads SVGIG (reference sequence). V lost 7 bases, J lost 2 bases, and 20 bases lay in between. The CDR3 is made up of 15 amino acids. The CDR3 region is CAFLSSGSRNYGYTF. The CDR3 nucleotides read TGTGCCTTCCTTTCGTCAGGAAGTCGCAACTATGGCTACACCTTC.

The chain couples TRBV7-9 to TRBJ2-7; tentatively, D is TRBD2 (6 bases). Per germline, CDR1 SEHNR and CDR2 FQNEAQ (reference sequence). The V gene lost 2 bases and the J gene lost 4 bases, with 12 bases spanning the gap. The CDR3 contains 14 residues. The CDR3 DNA sequence: TGTGCCAGCAGCTTACGGATTAGCGGATACGAGCAGTACTTC. It translates to CASSLRISGYEQYF. Combining the CDR3 with reference TRBV7-9 and TRBJ2-7 gives the whole variable domain DTGVSQNPRHKITKRGQNVTFRCDPISEHNRLYWYRQTLGQGPEFLTYFQNEAQLEKSRLLSDRFSAERPKGSFSTLEIQRTEQGDSAMYLCASSLRISGYEQYFGPGTRLTVT.

The chain carries TRBV11-2 and TRBJ1-2; TRBD1 aligns across 7 bases. This CDR3 spans 13 amino acids. Germline values: CDR1 SGHAT, CDR2 FQNNGV. Unmatched junction bases numbered 2, after V lost 5 bases and J lost 2 bases. CDR3: CASSPDRNYGYTF. As DNA, the CDR3 is TGTGCCAGCAGCCCGGACAGGAACTATGGCTACACCTTC.

The chain employs TRBV4-2 and TRBJ2-3, with D perhaps matching TRBD1 (5 bases). V lost 1 base to trimming and J lost 4 bases, with 15 bases between them. From germline, CDR1 is LGHNA and CDR2 YNFKEQ. The CDR3 has 16 amino acids. For the CDR3, the DNA is TGTGCCAGCAGCCAAGTAGGGGCCCATAAGTCAGATACGCAGTATTTT. Translating gives CASSQVGAHKSDTQYF.

The gene calls are TRBV7-9 and TRBJ2-7; D is possibly TRBD1 (6 bases). Germline CDR1 SEHNR, CDR2 FQNEAQ (reference sequence). Trimming cost V 5 bases and J 5 bases, with 16 bases left between them. CDR3 size: 14 residues. The CDR3 loop reads CASSRNGQTNEQYF. DNA of the CDR3: TGTGCCAGCAGCCGAAACGGACAGACAAACGAGCAGTACTTC.

In its sample, this clone was seen once. This CDR3 is CASANSPGQNNEQFF. CDR3 DNA: TGTGCCAGCGCCAATTCCCCGGGACAGAACAATGAGCAGTTCTTC. The chain couples TRBV6-5 to TRBJ2-1; 7 bases map to TRBD1. The CDR3 spans 15 residues. V lost 8 bases, J lost 5 bases, and 12 bases stayed unmatched. The germline gives CDR1 MNHEY, CDR2 SVGAGI.

The chain combines TRBV7-2 with TRBJ1-2; D is ambiguous. The length of the CDR3 is 15 residues. CDR1 is SGHTA, CDR2 FQGNSA, per germline. Trimming shortened V by 5 bases and J by 4 bases, and 17 bases separated the two germline ends. The CDR3 DNA reads as TGTGCCAGCAGCCCCGTGGCGGGGTTGAGCTATGGCTACACCTTC. Protein: CASSPVAGLSYGYTF.

The chain is built from TRBV5-1 and TRBJ1-3, with D maybe TRBD1 (6 bases). Deletions cut 7 bases from V and 4 bases from J, with 12 bases between. The CDR3 sequence is 13 residues long. Germline V gene lookup returns CDR1 SGHRS and CDR2 YFSETQ. CDR3 DNA: TGCGCCAGCCAGGGGAGTGACGGAAACACCATATATTTT. This gives the protein CASQGSDGNTIYF.

This sequence joins TRBV6-5 and TRBJ1-1; 8 nucleotides match TRBD1. The J segment lost 2 bases and the V segment lost 4 bases, leaving 9 bases of the junction unmatched. CDR3 length: 16 residues. Germline V CDR1 and CDR2: MNHEY, SVGAGI. The CDR3 bases are TGTGCCAGCAGTTCAAGGGGGACAGGACCTAACACTGAAGCTTTCTTT. Its translation: CASSSRGTGPNTEAFF.

V usage is TRBV4-3 and J usage is TRBJ2-7; the D is unclear. V shed 1 base and J shed 2 bases, with 6 bases lying between them. The germline V gene encodes CDR1 LGHNA and CDR2 YSLEER. CDR3 length equals 13 residues. CDR3 region: CASSQGITYEQYF. The CDR3 nucleotides read TGCGCCAGCAGCCAAGGTATAACCTACGAGCAGTACTTC.

This chain uses TRBV2 with TRBJ1-4; D may be TRBD1 (5 bases). This CDR3 is 15 amino acids long. Trimming left V 5 bases short and J 4 bases short, with 14 bases between. Per the germline V gene, CDR1 is SNHLY and CDR2 is FYNNEI. The CDR3 DNA sequence: TGTGCCAGCAGTCCCGGGACGGTCTTTAATGAAAAACTGTTTTTT. Encoded protein: CASSPGTVFNEKLFF.

The rearrangement uses TRBV11-3 and TRBJ2-1, with 7 bases matching TRBD2. The CDR3 spans 15 residues. Germline V gives CDR1 SGHNT, CDR2 YENEEA. The trim removed 5 bases at V and 5 bases at J, leaving 9 bases unmatched. The CDR3 is CASSRGGHRNNEQFF. CDR3 DNA: TGTGCCAGCAGCCGCGGGGGTCACCGAAACAATGAGCAGTTCTTC. The variable domain in full, completed from reference TRBV11-3 and TRBJ2-1, reads EAGVVQSPRYKIIEKKQPVAFWCNPISGHNTLYWYLQNLGQGPELLIRYENEEAVDDSQLPKDRFSAERLKGVDSTLKIQPAELGDSAVYLCASSRGGHRNNEQFFGPGTRLTVL.

The J gene is TRBJ2-5, the V gene TRBV28, with 9 bases lining up with TRBD1. Germline values: CDR1 MDHEN, CDR2 SYDVKM. Trimming at V came to 5 bases and at J to 4 bases, leaving 8 bases not matched to a gene. This CDR3 spans 15 amino acids. CDR3: CASSDTGTGIETQYF. In DNA form, the CDR3 reads TGTGCCAGCAGTGACACCGGGACAGGGATAGAGACCCAGTACTTC.

This clone is a singleton in its sample. The CDR3 sequence is CATSRDRAGSGEQYF. CDR3 bases: TGTGCCACCAGCAGAGATCGAGCGGGGTCGGGCGAGCAGTACTTC. The chain joins TRBV15 to TRBJ2-7; 7 bases agree with TRBD2. In germline, CDR1 is LNHNV, CDR2 YYDKDF (reference sequence). The CDR3 consists of 15 residues. Germline trimming cut 0 bases from V and 6 bases from J; bases unmatched to any gene: 8. The full variable domain, completed using reference TRBV15 and TRBJ2-7, is DAMVIQNPRYQVTQFGKPVTLSCSQTLNHNVMYWYQQKSSQAPKLLFHYYDKDFNNEADTPDNFQSRRPNTSFCFLDIRSPGLGDTAMYLCATSRDRAGSGEQYFGPGTRLTVT.

J is TRBJ2-7 and V is TRBV2, with 7 bases aligning to TRBD2. The CDR3 runs to 15 residues. CDR1 is SNHLY and CDR2 is FYNNEI in the germline V gene. V gave up 3 bases and J gave up 2 bases; unmatched junction bases: 7. The CDR3 sequence: CASSDSGRGAYEQYF. The DNA of the CDR3 is TGTGCCAGCAGTGATTCGGGTCGGGGGGCCTACGAGCAGTACTTC.

The chain couples TRBV6-5 to TRBJ1-3, with 7 bases matching TRBD1. V lost 5 bases, J lost 7 bases, and 5 bases stayed unmatched. The CDR3 is 13 amino acids. Germline V gives CDR1 MNHEY, CDR2 SVGAGI. The CDR3 bases are TGTGCCAGCAGTAACGAACAGGGGAACACCATATATTTT. Its protein product is CASSNEQGNTIYF.

V is TRBV3-1 (or the pseudogene TRBV3-2) and J is TRBJ2-7; D is possibly TRBD1 (6 bases). Germline V gene lookup returns CDR1 LGHDT and CDR2 YNNKEL (reference sequence). The length of the CDR3 is 13 residues. The V end was cut by 4 bases, the J end by 0 bases, with 7 bases between. CDR3 amino acids: CASSPGVSYEQYF. CDR3 DNA: TGTGCCAGCAGCCCAGGGGTCTCCTACGAGCAGTACTTC.

The V call is TRBV7-9, the J call TRBJ2-2; D gene ambiguous. CDR1 and CDR2 (germline): SEHNR, FQNEAQ (reference sequence). V gave up 0 bases and J gave up 6 bases, with 5 bases separating them. This CDR3 region has 13 residues. CDR3 bases: TGTGCCAGCAGCTTAGCCAATGCCGGGGAGCTGTTTTTT. Its protein is CASSLANAGELFF.

The chain recombines TRBV14 with TRBJ2-1; maybe TRBD2 (5 bases). This CDR3 is built from 15 residues. The V end was cut by 2 bases, the J end by 9 bases, with 17 bases between. Looked up from germline, CDR1 is SGHDN and CDR2 is FVKESK. The CDR3 nucleotides read TGTGCCAGCAGCCAAATAAGCGGCCACTGGGGTGAGCAGTTCTTC. This codes for CASSQISGHWGEQFF.

The chain employs TRBV7-2 and TRBJ1-5; D not resolved. The germline V and J ends were trimmed by 0 bases and 4 bases, with 10 bases remaining between them. The CDR3 loop spans 15 amino acids. Germline V lookup: CDR1 SGHTA, CDR2 FQGNSA. The chain's CDR3 is CASSLATVGNQPQHF. In DNA form, the CDR3 reads TGTGCCAGCAGCTTAGCCACAGTAGGAAATCAGCCCCAGCATTTT.

In DNA, the CDR3 is TGCGCCAGCAGCCGTCGGTGGGCAGGAATTTACGAGCAGTACTTC. Its translation: CASSRRWAGIYEQYF. V usage is TRBV4-1 and J usage is TRBJ2-7; D call uncertain. This CDR3 comprises 15 residues. With 4 bases removed from V and 4 bases from J, the gap between germline ends came to 17 bases. Looked up from germline, CDR1 is MGHRA and CDR2 is YSYEKL.